This TCR beta chain stems from a study of T cell clones after liver transplantation. Generated by immunoSEQ multiplex PCR, the TCRdb table keeps only in-frame clones and is missing some. The profile shows tens of thousands of clones, about 88% of them singletons. The CDR3 loop spans 15 amino acids. V was pared by 4 bases and J by 5 bases, with 17 bases between. Germline CDR1 PRHDT, CDR2 FYEKMQ (reference sequence). The material was CD4+ T cells from blood, obtained before liver transplant. The receptor comes from a human donor who received a liver transplant. The chain employs TRBV13 and TRBJ2-5, with D tentatively TRBD2 (5 bases). This CDR3 is CASSSPERLGETQYF. The DNA of the CDR3 is TGTGCCAGCAGCTCCCCTGAGCGGTTGGGGGAGACCCAGTACTTC.